This T cell receptor beta chain was recovered during a study of blood T cell repertoires in COVID-19 (dated by TCRdb to the early 2020s). About the investigation overall: Samples from collaborators originated in the United States, Italy and Spain and spanned both the acute and convalescent phases of COVID-19. The prospective study material was composed of cDNA or gDNA derived from T cells, B-cell-depleted T cells, or PBMCs. Deeply sampled blood TCRbeta repertoires from subjects exposed to, actively infected with, or recovered from COVID-19 were included in the dataset. The repertoires were released in a freely available public database meant as a resource for research on the immune response to SARS-CoV-2. Samples were obtained from the ongoing ImmuneRACE study (first 160 participants) and from about 1,300 subjects provided by 6 global collaborators. Nearly every sample came with metadata listing a de-identified subject ID, COVID-19 status, age in years and sex. Where HLA class I and class II types were available, the types were taken from metadata supplied by the sample provider, not from assay-based typing.

The CDR3 spans 13 residues, from the cysteine through the phenylalanine. Only the CDR3 DNA stays, 39 bases, in frame from base 1. General findings and caveats noted by the study authors: How much clinical and demographic metadata was included differed by source and by participant, and the metadata was provided uncurated.

As for this clone: No cognate antigen has been identified for it. Base-call qualities are not available, and no considerably larger clone is one nucleotide away.

The collaborating institutions used their own protocols to collect whole blood in K2EDTA tubes. Collaborator samples were shipped for TCRbeta analysis as frozen whole blood, isolated PBMCs, or DNA extracted from either sample type. TCRbeta CDR3 regions were amplified from genomic DNA by means of the immunoSEQ Assay, a bias-controlled multiplex PCR. The paper's processing steps were these. The number of nucleated cells in each sample was estimated by amplification of reference gene primers within the assay. Sequence reads were collapsed and filtered to measure the absolute abundance of every unique TCRbeta CDR3 rearrangement. Productive Simpson clonality was computed per sample as the square root of Simpson's diversity index over productive rearrangements. Imported from immuneACCESS, the table was reduced by TCRdb to in-frame sequences with V and J called. These copies leave out some clones; in studies compared against another copy, an unresolved V gene accounts for under half, and the cause of the remainder is not known. For V, J and clone size, that table is used; D and trimming come from the DNA. The sample table lists some 35,000 clones, roughly 90% of them with a count of one. Clones ranked in the top ten supply almost 35% of the sample.

The source of this sequence is a man aged 65 to 85 with active COVID-19. The specimen was peripheral blood. This chain joins TRBV7-5 to TRBJ1-2. TRBV7-5 is labeled a pseudogene. CDR3 reads: CVRSLRRGYGYTF. The bases read TGTGTCAGAAGCTTACGACGCGGCTATGGCTACACCTTC.